This T cell receptor (beta chain) comes out of a study of low-dose radiotherapy and immunotherapy resistance in tumors. The time point was: after trial treatment. Treatment denoted: LDRT plus nivolumab, ipilimumab, low-dose cyclophosphamide and aspirin (RACIN trial). As a condition of eligibility, patients had advanced solid tumors lacking tumor-infiltrating lymphocytes. Amplification, which lasted 15 to 20 PCR cycles, used a constant-region primer and V-primer adapter to amplify TCRs. In TCRdb, the reads were re-called with MiXCR into one record per CDR3 protein. Here the sample spans some 53,000 distinct CDR3 sequences, approximately 31% being singletons. This clonotype was detected many times. The CDR3 runs to 12 residues. Trimming stripped 0 bases from V and 7 bases from J, with 4 bases between.

The chain is built from TRBV12-3 or TRBV12-4 and TRBJ2-4; D remains ambiguous. This specimen consisted of PBMCs, obtained after low-dose radiotherapy plus immunotherapy. The clonotype originates from a male donor with rectosigmoid adenocarcinoma. CDR3 in DNA: TGTGCCAGCAGTTTAGCAGGGAACATTCAGTACTTC. Translation: CASSLAGNIQYF.